These 8 T cell receptor beta chains originate from one sample sequenced in a study of cytomegalovirus exposure and HLA in healthy donors. In the PCR, 60 Vbeta and 13 Jbeta primers were used. Sequenced by immunoSEQ multiplex PCR; TCRdb stores in-frame clones only, minus some. Counted here are roughly 150,000 clones, 77% occurring once; the ten biggest clones make up 2%. The sequenced sample was PBMCs. These receptors were taken from a man younger than 40 in good health and CMV-seronegative.

This clone was counted a single time. The chain has TRBV7-3 and TRBJ2-3; D call uncertain. The CDR3 runs 17 residues. Germline assignment: CDR1 SGHTA and CDR2 FQGTGA. Trimming pared 5 bases from V and 0 bases from J, leaving 18 bases between. This chain's CDR3 is CASSPGSRSPSTDTQYF. Here the CDR3 DNA reads TGTGCCAGCAGCCCCGGATCTAGAAGTCCTAGCACAGATACGCAGTATTTT.

The J gene is TRBJ2-2, the V gene TRBV25-1; weak D call: TRBD1 (5 bases). V gave up 3 bases and J gave up 5 bases, with 16 bases separating them. The CDR3 runs to 16 residues. In germline, CDR1 is MGHDK, CDR2 SYGVNS. The CDR3 DNA follows: TGTGCCAGCAGTGACTCACCCCCCCAGGGTACCGGGGAGCTGTTTTTT. Translating it yields CASSDSPPQGTGELFF.

This clone turned up a few times. V usage is TRBV6-1 and J usage is TRBJ1-2; perhaps TRBD1 as D (5 bases). Germline V gives CDR1 MNHNS, CDR2 SASEGT. The CDR3 contains 14 residues. The ends were cut back, 4 bases at V and 6 bases at J, with 15 bases in the middle. CDR3 sequence (DNA): TGTGCCAGCAGTGCATCGCTTTGGGGGGATGGCTACACCTTC. It encodes CASSASLWGDGYTF.

CDR3 region: CASRGQGGGQPQHF. In DNA form, the CDR3 reads TGTGCCAGCAGAGGACAGGGTGGGGGCCAGCCCCAGCATTTT. The rearrangement uses TRBV6-1 and TRBJ1-5; 8 bases fit TRBD1. The CDR3 is made up of 14 amino acids. Looked up from germline, CDR1 is MNHNS and CDR2 is SASEGT. V dropped 6 bases and J dropped 7; count of bases not matched to a gene: 8.

The chain is built from TRBV2 and TRBJ2-2, with 16 bases lining up with TRBD2. Germline-derived CDR1 and CDR2 are SNHLY and FYNNEI. The J segment lost 4 bases and the V segment lost 10 bases, leaving 9 bases of the junction unmatched. This CDR3 has 17 amino acids. The CDR3 region is CATGGTSGRAVTGELFF. In nucleotides, the CDR3 is TGTGCCACTGGAGGGACTAGCGGGAGGGCCGTCACCGGGGAGCTGTTTTTT.

V and J are TRBV18 and TRBJ2-7; 7 positions match TRBD2. Unmatched junction bases numbered 7, after V lost 0 bases and J lost 2 bases. The CDR3 consists of 16 residues. CDR1 and CDR2 (germline): KGHSH, LQKENI. CDR3 sequence (DNA): TGTGCCAGCTCACCACCGGGCGGGGGTCGACCCTACGAGCAGTACTTC. Amino acids: CASSPPGGGRPYEQYF.

The J gene is TRBJ2-3, the V gene TRBV6-4; a weak D match, TRBD1 (6 bases). From germline, CDR1 is MRHNA and CDR2 SNTAGT. The CDR3 extends over 15 amino acids. V lost 2 bases and J 3 bases, leaving 12 bases between the germline ends. Written as DNA, the CDR3 is TGTGCCAGCAGTGACAGCAGGGGCGCGACAGATACGCAGTATTTT. This sequence encodes CASSDSRGATDTQYF.

This clone occurred a few times. CDR3 sequence: CASTRRDSDKTEAFF. The CDR3 region has the DNA TGTGCCAGCACCCGTAGGGACAGTGACAAAACTGAAGCTTTCTTT. The chain joins TRBV11-2 to TRBJ1-1, with 7 positions matching TRBD1. Unmatched junction bases numbered 13, after V lost 7 bases and J lost 5 bases. CDR1 is SGHAT, CDR2 FQNNGV, per germline. The CDR3 loop spans 15 amino acids.